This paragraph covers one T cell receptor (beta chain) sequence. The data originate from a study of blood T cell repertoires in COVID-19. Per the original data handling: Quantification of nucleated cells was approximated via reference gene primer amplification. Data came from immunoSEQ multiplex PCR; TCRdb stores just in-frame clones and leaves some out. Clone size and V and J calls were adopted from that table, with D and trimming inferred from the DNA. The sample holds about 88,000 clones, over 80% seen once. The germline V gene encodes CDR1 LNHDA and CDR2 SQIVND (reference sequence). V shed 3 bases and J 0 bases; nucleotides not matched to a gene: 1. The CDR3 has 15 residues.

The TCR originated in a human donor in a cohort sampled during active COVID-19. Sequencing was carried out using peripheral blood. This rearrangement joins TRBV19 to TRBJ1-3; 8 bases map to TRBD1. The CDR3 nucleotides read TGTGCCAGTAGTATTCAGGGGGCCTCTGGAAACACCATATATTTT. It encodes CASSIQGASGNTIYF.